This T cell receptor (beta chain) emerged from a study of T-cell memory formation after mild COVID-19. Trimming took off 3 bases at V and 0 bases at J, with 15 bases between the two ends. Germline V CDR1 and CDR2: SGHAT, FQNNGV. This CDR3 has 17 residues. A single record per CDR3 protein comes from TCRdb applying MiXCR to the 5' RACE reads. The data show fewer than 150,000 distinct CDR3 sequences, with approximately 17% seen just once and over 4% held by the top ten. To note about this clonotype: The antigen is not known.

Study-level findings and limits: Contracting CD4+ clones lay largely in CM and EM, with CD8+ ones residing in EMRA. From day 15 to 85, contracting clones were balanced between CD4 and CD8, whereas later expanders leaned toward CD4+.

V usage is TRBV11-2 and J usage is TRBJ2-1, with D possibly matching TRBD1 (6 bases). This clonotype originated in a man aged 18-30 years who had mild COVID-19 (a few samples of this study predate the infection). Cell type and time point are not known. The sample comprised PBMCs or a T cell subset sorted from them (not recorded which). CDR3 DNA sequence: TGTGCCAGCAGCTTGGGTACAGGGCAAAGCTCCTACAATGAGCAGTTCTTC. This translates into CASSLGTGQSSYNEQFF.